The present entry profiles one T cell receptor beta chain with its context. Clones were read by immunoSEQ multiplex PCR, and TCRdb kept only the in-frame ones, dropping some. The data hold over 15,000 clones, with roughly four fifths observed a single time. Checkpoint therapy with ipilimumab 1 mg/kg began 14 to 28 days after transplant. The CDR3 sequence is 13 residues long. Germline V gene data show CDR1 as SEHNR and CDR2 as FQNEAQ (reference sequence). The V end was cut by 7 bases, the J end by 3 bases, with 9 bases between. These data belong to a study of ipilimumab plus nivolumab after autologous stem cell transplantation. Overall study context: Typical patient got 5 or 6 ipilimumab doses and roughly eight nivolumab doses (median). DLBCL patients had primary refractory or relapsed disease.

This TCR was recovered from a male donor with diffuse large B-cell lymphoma. The input for sequencing was PBMCs, taken in a trial of ipilimumab plus nivolumab as post-transplant consolidation. The gene calls are TRBV7-9 and TRBJ2-2; TRBD1 or TRBD2 may be the D gene (6 bases each). The CDR3 DNA sequence: TGTGCCAGCAAGGGGGGAGACACCGGGGAGCTGTTTTTT. This gives the protein CASKGGDTGELFF.